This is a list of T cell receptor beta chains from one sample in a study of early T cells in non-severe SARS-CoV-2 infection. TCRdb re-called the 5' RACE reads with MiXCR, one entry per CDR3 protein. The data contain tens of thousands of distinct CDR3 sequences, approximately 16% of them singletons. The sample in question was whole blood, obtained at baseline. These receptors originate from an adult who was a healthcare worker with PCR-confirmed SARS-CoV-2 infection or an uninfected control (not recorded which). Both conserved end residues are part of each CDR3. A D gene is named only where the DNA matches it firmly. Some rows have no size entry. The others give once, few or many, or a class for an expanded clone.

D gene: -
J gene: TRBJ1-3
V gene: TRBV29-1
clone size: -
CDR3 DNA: TGCAGCGTTGGTAGTGGAAACACCATATATTTT
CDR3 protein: CSVGSGNTIYF

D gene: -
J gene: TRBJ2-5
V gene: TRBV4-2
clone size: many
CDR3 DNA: TGTGCCAGCAGCCAAGGACCCCGTGGTCAGGAGACCCAGTACTTC
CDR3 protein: CASSQGPRGQETQYF

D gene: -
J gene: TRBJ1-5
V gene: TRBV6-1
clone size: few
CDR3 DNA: TGTGCCAGCAGTGAGTACTCCCTGCATTTT
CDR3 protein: CASSEYSLHF

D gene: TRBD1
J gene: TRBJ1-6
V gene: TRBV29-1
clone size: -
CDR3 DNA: TGCAGCGCTGTTACGGGGGACAGCCAAAATTCACCCCTCCACTTT
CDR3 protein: CSAVTGDSQNSPLHF

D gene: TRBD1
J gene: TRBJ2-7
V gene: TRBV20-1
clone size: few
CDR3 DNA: TGCAGTGCTAGAGTCGGACAGGGGTTTGGGAACGAGCAGTACTTC
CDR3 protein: CSARVGQGFGNEQYF

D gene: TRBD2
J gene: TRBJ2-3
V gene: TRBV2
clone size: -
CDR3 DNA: TGTGCCAGCGTAGCGGGGGATAGCACAGATACGCAGTATTTT
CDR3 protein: CASVAGDSTDTQYF

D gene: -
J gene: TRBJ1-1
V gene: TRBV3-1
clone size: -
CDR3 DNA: TGTGCCAGCAGCCAAGCGGGGCGGCGGACTGAAGCTTTCTTT
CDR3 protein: CASSQAGRRTEAFF

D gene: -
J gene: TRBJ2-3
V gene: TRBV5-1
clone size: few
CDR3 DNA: TGCGCCAGCAGCTTGGATGTCCGCCCAGATACGCAGTATTTT
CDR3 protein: CASSLDVRPDTQYF

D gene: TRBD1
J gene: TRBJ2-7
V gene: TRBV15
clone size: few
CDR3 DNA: TGTGCCACCAGCAGGACAGGGATGCTCAACGAGCAGTACTTC
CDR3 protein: CATSRTGMLNEQYF

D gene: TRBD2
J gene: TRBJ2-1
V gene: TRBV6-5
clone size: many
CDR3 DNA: TGTGCCAGCAGTCCACTCCCTAGCGGGAACCTGAATGAGCAGTTCTTC
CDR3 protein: CASSPLPSGNLNEQFF

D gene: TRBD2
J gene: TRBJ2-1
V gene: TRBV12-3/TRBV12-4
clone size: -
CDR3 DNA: TGTGCCAGCAGTTTAAGGCTAGCGGGGGAGGAGCAGTTCTTC
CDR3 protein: CASSLRLAGEEQFF

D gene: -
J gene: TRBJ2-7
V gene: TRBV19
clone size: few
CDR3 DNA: TGTGCCAGTAGCCCCGCCGGGGGAGAGGGTGGCGAGCAGTACTTC
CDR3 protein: CASSPAGGEGGEQYF

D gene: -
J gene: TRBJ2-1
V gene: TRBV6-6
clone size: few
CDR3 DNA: TGTGCCAGCAGTTCCCCGGGACGTCGAGGAGAGTTCTTC
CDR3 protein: CASSSPGRRGEFF

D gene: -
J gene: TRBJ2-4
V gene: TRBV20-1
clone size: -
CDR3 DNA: TGCAGTGCTACTCCGACAGAACGAGCGCTATACTTC
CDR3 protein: CSATPTERALYF

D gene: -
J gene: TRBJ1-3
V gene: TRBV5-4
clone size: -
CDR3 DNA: TGTGCCAGCAGCTTGTTCGGAAACACCATATATTTT
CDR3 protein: CASSLFGNTIYF

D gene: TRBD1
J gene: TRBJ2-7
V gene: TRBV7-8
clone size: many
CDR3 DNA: TGTGCCAGCAGCCCGGGGACAGCCTTCTACGAGCAGTACTTC
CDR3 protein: CASSPGTAFYEQYF

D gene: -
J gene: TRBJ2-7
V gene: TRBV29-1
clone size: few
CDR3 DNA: TGCAGCGTTGGTGTTAGCGGCTCCTACGAGCAGTACTTC
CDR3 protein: CSVGVSGSYEQYF

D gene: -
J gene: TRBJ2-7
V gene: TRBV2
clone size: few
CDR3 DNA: TGTGCCAGCAGAGCGGATACCGGCGGCGAGCAGTACTTC
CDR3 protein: CASRADTGGEQYF

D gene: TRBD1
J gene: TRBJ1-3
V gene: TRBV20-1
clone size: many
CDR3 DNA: TGCAGTGCTAGACCCACAGGGGGCTCTGGAAACACCATATATTTT
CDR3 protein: CSARPTGGSGNTIYF

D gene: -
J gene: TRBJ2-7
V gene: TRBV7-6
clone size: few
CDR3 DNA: TGTGCCAGCAGCGATGGACCCTACGAGCAGTACTTC
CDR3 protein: CASSDGPYEQYF

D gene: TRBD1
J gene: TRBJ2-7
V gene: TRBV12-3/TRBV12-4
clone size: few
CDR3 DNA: TGTGCCAGCAGTTTGGGAGACAGGGGGCTCGACGAGCAGTACTTC
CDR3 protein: CASSLGDRGLDEQYF

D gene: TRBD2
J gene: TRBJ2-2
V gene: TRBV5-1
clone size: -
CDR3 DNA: TGCGCCAGCAGCTTGAGCCTAGCGGGGCGAAACACCGGGGAGCTGTTTTTT
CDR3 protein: CASSLSLAGRNTGELFF

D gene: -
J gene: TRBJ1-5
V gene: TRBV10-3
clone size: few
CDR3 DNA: TGTGCCATCAGCCCGGGACACCCTAATCAGCCCCAGCATTTT
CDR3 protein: CAISPGHPNQPQHF

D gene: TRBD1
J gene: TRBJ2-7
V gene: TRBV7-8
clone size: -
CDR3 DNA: TGTGCCAGCAGCCCCGGGACAGGGGTCGACGAACAGTACTTC
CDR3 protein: CASSPGTGVDEQYF

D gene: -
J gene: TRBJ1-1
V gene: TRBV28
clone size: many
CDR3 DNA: TGTGCCAGCACCGGTTCTACTGAAGCTTTCTTT
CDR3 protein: CASTGSTEAFF

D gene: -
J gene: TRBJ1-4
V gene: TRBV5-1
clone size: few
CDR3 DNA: TGCGCCAGCAGCTTGAACCGTGAAAAACTGTTTTTT
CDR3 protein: CASSLNREKLFF

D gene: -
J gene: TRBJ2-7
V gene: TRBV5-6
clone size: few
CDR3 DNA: TGTGCCAGCAGCTTGGAGGGGTTCTCCTACGAGCAGTACTTC
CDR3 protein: CASSLEGFSYEQYF

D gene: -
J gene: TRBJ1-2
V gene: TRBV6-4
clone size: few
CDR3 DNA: TGTGCCAGCAGGTCAGGGGCTGGCTACACCTTC
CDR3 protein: CASRSGAGYTF